These 32 T cell receptor beta chains share one sample of origin, sequenced in a study of cytomegalovirus exposure and HLA in healthy donors. Amplification used 60 Vbeta primers and 13 Jbeta primers. The table came from immunoSEQ multiplex PCR; TCRdb's copy has only in-frame clones and leaves some out. This table has about 92,000 clones, roughly 81% appearing once. The sample was PBMCs. The receptors shown here come from a woman aged 18-29 years in good health and CMV-seropositive.

The rearrangement joins TRBV2 to TRBJ1-1; perhaps TRBD1 as D (6 bases). The V end lost 0 bases, the J end lost 3 bases, and 14 bases lay between the germline ends. Germline CDR1 is SNHLY and CDR2 is FYNNEI. The CDR3 is 16 residues long. The CDR3 loop is CASSEALPRGYTEAFF. CDR3 sequence (DNA): TGTGCCAGCAGTGAAGCGCTTCCCAGGGGTTACACTGAAGCTTTCTTT.

The genes are TRBV6-5 and TRBJ2-5; 7 bases map to TRBD1. CDR3 length equals 15 residues. V was pared by 6 bases and J by 0 bases, with 7 bases of the junction left unmatched. CDR1 and CDR2 from the germline V gene are MNHEY and SVGAGI. CDR3 sequence (DNA): TGTGCCAGCAGCCGGTGGACAGGCAACCAAGAGACCCAGTACTTC. As protein: CASSRWTGNQETQYF.

The chain employs TRBV2 and TRBJ2-1, with TRBD2 identical over 12 bases. J gave up 1 base and V 3 bases, and 7 bases lay outside the gene matches. Germline V gene data show CDR1 as SNHLY and CDR2 as FYNNEI. The CDR3 is made up of 18 amino acids. The CDR3 reads CASSDPGLAGWSYNEQFF. The CDR3 DNA is TGTGCCAGCAGTGATCCCGGACTAGCGGGATGGTCCTACAATGAGCAGTTCTTC.

V gene TRBV5-4 combines with J gene TRBJ1-1; TRBD1 aligns across 7 bases. V shed 0 bases and J 1 base; nucleotides not matched to a gene: 6. CDR1 SGHNT and CDR2 YYREEE come from the germline V gene (reference sequence). The CDR3 runs 16 residues. CDR3 sequence reads: CASSLGGNRGNTEAFF. The CDR3 region has the DNA TGTGCCAGCAGCTTGGGTGGAAACAGGGGGAACACTGAAGCTTTCTTT.

The J gene is TRBJ2-7, the V gene TRBV27, with TRBD2 as a possible D gene (5 bases). This CDR3 region has 14 residues. Looked up from germline, CDR1 is MNHEY and CDR2 is SMNVEV (reference sequence). Between the trimmed V and J ends, which lost 3 bases and 1 base, there was a span of 10 bases. CDR3 in amino acids: CASSFSADSYEQYF. CDR3 in DNA: TGTGCCAGCAGTTTCTCAGCGGATTCCTACGAGCAGTACTTC.

The V call is TRBV2, the J call TRBJ2-7; D is unclear. Germline lookup yields CDR1 SNHLY and CDR2 FYNNEI. This CDR3 region has 10 residues. The V end lost 6 bases, the J end lost 4 bases, and 4 bases lay between the germline ends. The CDR3 DNA sequence: TGTGCCAGCAGCAGTTACGAGCAGTACTTC. This codes for CASSSYEQYF.

This chain uses TRBV4-2 with TRBJ2-1; 9 positions agree with TRBD2. The germline gives CDR1 LGHNA, CDR2 YNFKEQ. CDR3 length: 16 amino acids. J gave up 10 bases and V 4 bases, and 14 bases lay outside the gene matches. This CDR3 reads CASSRRLAGIIQEQFF. CDR3 coding DNA: TGTGCCAGCAGCCGTCGGCTAGCGGGGATTATACAAGAGCAGTTCTTC.

This chain joins TRBV5-5 and TRBJ2-5, with D perhaps TRBD1 (6 bases). Germline V lookup: CDR1 SGHKS, CDR2 YYEKEE (reference sequence). The CDR3 sequence is 14 residues long. V lost 0 bases to trimming and J lost 4 bases, with 10 bases between them. In DNA form, the CDR3 reads TGTGCCAGCAGCTTGGGGTCAGGGGTAGAGACCCAGTACTTC. Translated: CASSLGSGVETQYF.

The J gene is TRBJ2-5, the V gene TRBV5-1, with TRBD1 matching over 8 bases. CDR1 is SGHRS, CDR2 YFSETQ, per germline. The CDR3 covers 15 residues. The V segment lost 2 bases and the J segment 2 bases; nucleotides outside the gene matches: 5. DNA for the CDR3: TGCGCCAGCAGCTTACAGGGGGTTACTCAAGAGACCCAGTACTTC. It yields the protein CASSLQGVTQETQYF.

This clone was seen a single time. As DNA, the CDR3 is TGTGCCAGCAGTGGGACCGGGACTAGTCTCTCCAATGAGCAGTTCTTC. Translation gives CASSGTGTSLSNEQFF. The V and J genes are TRBV6-6 and TRBJ2-1, with TRBD2 identical over 8 bases. Per germline, CDR1 MNHNY and CDR2 SVGAGI (reference sequence). Losses at the gene ends were 5 bases for V and 6 bases for J; bases not matched to a gene: 12. The CDR3 is 16 amino acids.

V usage is TRBV5-6 and J usage is TRBJ1-2; tentatively, D is TRBD1 (5 bases). The CDR3 has 13 residues. The V end lost 5 bases, the J end lost 4 bases, and 12 bases lay between the germline ends. CDR1 is SGHDT, CDR2 YYEEEE, per germline. CDR3 sequence reads: CASRSTEIYGYTF. CDR3 nucleotide sequence: TGTGCCAGCAGGTCGACAGAGATCTATGGCTACACCTTC.

This clone was recorded a few times. The chain couples TRBV5-6 to TRBJ1-5, with D unclear. The germline gives CDR1 SGHDT, CDR2 YYEEEE. There are 13 residues in the CDR3. Trimming removed 0 bases from V and 6 bases from J, with 7 bases in between. The CDR3 spells CASSLGAGQPQHF. In nucleotides, the CDR3 is TGTGCCAGCAGCTTGGGGGCCGGTCAGCCCCAGCATTTT.

The chain combines TRBV7-9 with TRBJ2-7; 14 nucleotides line up with TRBD2. With 6 bases clipped from V and 3 bases from J, the junction kept 4 bases outside the gene matches. Per the germline V gene, CDR1 is SEHNR and CDR2 is FQNEAQ (reference sequence). This CDR3 has 15 amino acids. CDR3 residues: CASSRGTSGSYEQYF. Written as DNA, the CDR3 is TGTGCCAGCAGTCGCGGGACTAGCGGGAGCTACGAGCAGTACTTC.

The V call is TRBV7-6, the J call TRBJ2-3, with TRBD1 identical over 8 bases. Trimming took 5 bases from V and 3 from J; bases not matched to a gene: 7. The germline V gene has CDR1 SGHVS and CDR2 FNYEAQ. The CDR3 loop spans 15 amino acids. The CDR3 DNA reads TGTGCCAGCAGCCCACGACAGGGGAATACAGATACGCAGTATTTT. Protein sequence: CASSPRQGNTDTQYF.

The CDR3 loop is CASSSGQGGTDTQYF. The CDR3 DNA sequence: TGTGCCAGCAGCAGCGGACAGGGGGGTACAGATACGCAGTATTTT. The genes are TRBV27 and TRBJ2-3; TRBD1 matches at 10 bases. The CDR3 sequence is 15 residues long. Looked up from germline, CDR1 is MNHEY and CDR2 is SMNVEV (reference sequence). The V gene end was trimmed by 6 bases and the J gene end by 3 bases; junction bases not matched to a gene: 6.

This clone was seen once. CDR3 coding DNA: TGTGCCAGCAGCGGTGTAACAGGGTACACTGAAGCTTTCTTT. It yields the protein CASSGVTGYTEAFF. The chain uses TRBV7-9 and TRBJ1-1, with D tentatively TRBD1 (6 bases). V was clipped by 5 bases and J by 3 bases, with 13 bases between them. This CDR3 spans 14 amino acids. Germline values: CDR1 SEHNR, CDR2 FQNEAQ (reference sequence).

V usage is TRBV13 and J usage is TRBJ2-5, with D perhaps matching TRBD2 (6 bases). Trimming took 5 bases from V and 7 from J, leaving 14 bases between them. This CDR3 has 13 residues. Germline-derived CDR1 and CDR2 are PRHDT and FYEKMQ (reference sequence). CDR3 amino acids: CASSASSAGTQYF. The CDR3, as DNA: TGTGCCAGCAGCGCATCTAGCGCGGGGACCCAGTACTTC. Combining the CDR3 with reference TRBV13 and TRBJ2-5 gives the whole variable domain AAGVIQSPRHLIKEKRETATLKCYPIPRHDTVYWYQQGPGQDPQFLISFYEKMQSDKGSIPDRFSAQQFSDYHSELNMSSLELGDSALYFCASSASSAGTQYFGPGTRLLVL.

Only a few counts were recorded for this clone. Here the CDR3 reads CASSEADKKLFF. The CDR3 region has the DNA TGTGCCAGCAGTGAAGCGGACAAAAAACTGTTTTTT. This chain links TRBV6-1 with TRBJ1-4, with D perhaps TRBD1 (5 bases). In germline, CDR1 is MNHNS, CDR2 SASEGT. V shed 0 bases and J shed 9 bases, with 5 bases lying between them. There are 12 residues in the CDR3.

The chain has TRBV7-9 and TRBJ2-2; 8 bases line up with TRBD2. Germline values: CDR1 SEHNR, CDR2 FQNEAQ (reference sequence). The V gene end was trimmed by 3 bases and the J gene end by 4 bases; junction bases not matched to a gene: 4. The CDR3 spans 15 residues. The CDR3 loop reads CASSLAGGTTGELFF. DNA for the CDR3: TGTGCCAGCAGCTTGGCGGGGGGCACCACCGGGGAGCTGTTTTTT.

The chain has TRBV6-6 and TRBJ2-1, with a tentative D call TRBD2 (5 bases). The CDR3 is 12 amino acids. Germline CDR1 MNHNY, CDR2 SVGAGI (reference sequence). The ends were cut back, 6 bases at V and 10 bases at J, with 13 bases in the middle. The CDR3 nucleotides are TGTGCCAGCAGCCCCGAGCGGAGGGAGCAGTTCTTC. This codes for CASSPERREQFF.

The chain couples TRBV9 to TRBJ2-5; 7 bases agree with TRBD2. Trimming at V came to 0 bases and at J to 5 bases, leaving 4 bases not matched to a gene. Per the germline V gene, CDR1 is SGDLS and CDR2 is YYNGEE. The CDR3 spans 14 residues. CDR3 sequence: CASSVEGTMETQYF. CDR3 nucleotides: TGTGCCAGCAGCGTAGAGGGGACTATGGAGACCCAGTACTTC.

The chain employs TRBV30 and TRBJ2-1, with 9 bases lining up with TRBD2. Germline values: CDR1 GTSNPN, CDR2 SVGIG (reference sequence). The CDR3 covers 14 residues. V trimming: 8 bases; J trimming: 2 bases; junction bases outside the gene matches: 7. The CDR3 protein is CAALRTSAYNEQFF. CDR3 DNA sequence: TGTGCCGCTCTACGGACTAGCGCCTACAATGAGCAGTTCTTC.

The chain joins TRBV15 to TRBJ1-2; TRBD1 aligns across 7 bases. Germline V gene lookup returns CDR1 LNHNV and CDR2 YYDKDF (reference sequence). V shed 0 bases, J shed 2 bases, and the junction held 18 bases outside the gene matches. The CDR3 has 20 amino acids. CDR3 amino acids: CATSRDWTGLQLQPNYGYTF. The DNA for the CDR3 is TGTGCCACCAGCAGAGATTGGACAGGACTGCAATTACAACCGAACTATGGCTACACCTTC.

This sequence joins TRBV2 and TRBJ2-1, with 14 bases identical to TRBD2. The junction had 5 bases not matched to a gene; V was cut back by 4 bases and J by 6 bases. Germline V gene data show CDR1 as SNHLY and CDR2 as FYNNEI. The CDR3 is 16 residues long. The CDR3 sequence: CASSGPGLAGVNEQFF. In DNA form, the CDR3 reads TGTGCCAGCAGTGGGCCGGGACTAGCGGGGGTCAATGAGCAGTTCTTC.

The chain carries TRBV9 and TRBJ2-2, with a possible D match to TRBD2 (6 bases). Trimming stripped 0 bases from V and 4 bases from J, with 16 bases between. Germline CDR1 and CDR2: SGDLS and YYNGEE. The length of the CDR3 is 17 residues. CDR3 sequence reads: CASSVGSSGRLTGELFF. The CDR3 DNA reads as TGTGCCAGCAGCGTAGGGAGTAGCGGCAGGCTCACCGGGGAGCTGTTTTTT. Full variable domain (remainder filled in from reference TRBV9 and TRBJ2-2): DSGVTQTPKHLITATGQRVTLRCSPRSGDLSVYWYQQSLDQGLQFLIQYYNGEERAKGNILERFSAQQFPDLHSELNLSSLELGDSALYFCASSVGSSGRLTGELFFGEGSRLTVL.

This clone was counted a few times. This chain links TRBV29-1 with TRBJ2-1, with D possibly matching TRBD2 (6 bases). Germline CDR1 and CDR2: SQVTM and ANQGSEA. The CDR3 has 13 residues. Deletions cut 3 bases from V and 5 bases from J, with 11 bases between. The CDR3 DNA reads as TGCAGCGTTGACGGGAGACCCCACAATGAGCAGTTCTTC. Its protein product is CSVDGRPHNEQFF.

The chain is built from TRBV25-1 and TRBJ1-5; D gene ambiguous. Germline V gene sequence: CDR1 MGHDK, CDR2 SYGVNS. V shed 0 bases and J shed 5 bases, with 8 bases lying between them. The CDR3 loop spans 14 amino acids. Here the CDR3 reads CASSEYNSYQPQHF. CDR3 nucleotide sequence: TGTGCCAGCAGTGAATATAATTCCTATCAGCCCCAGCATTTT.

This clone was detected only once. J is TRBJ2-1 and V is TRBV5-1; 9 bases agree with TRBD2. This CDR3 has 13 residues. The germline CDR1 and CDR2 sequences are SGHRS and YFSETQ. V lost 4 bases, J lost 7 bases, and 3 bases stayed unmatched. The DNA of the CDR3 is TGCGCCAGCAGCGATGGACTAGCGAATGAGCAGTTCTTC. Residues: CASSDGLANEQFF.

J is TRBJ1-1 and V is TRBV5-1; weak D call: TRBD1 (6 bases). Germline assignment: CDR1 SGHRS and CDR2 YFSETQ. V was cut by 4 bases and J by 4 bases, with 20 bases left in between. This CDR3 comprises 16 residues. CDR3 sequence (DNA): TGCGCCAGCAGCCCGGACCTCAACACAGGGATCACTGAAGCTTTCTTT. Translating it yields CASSPDLNTGITEAFF.

J is TRBJ1-1 and V is TRBV19, with 9 bases matching TRBD1. The length of the CDR3 is 14 residues. From germline, CDR1 is LNHDA and CDR2 SQIVND (reference sequence). V shed 5 bases, J shed 1 base, and the junction held 2 bases outside the gene matches. CDR3 region: CASSDRGANTEAFF. The CDR3 DNA sequence: TGTGCCAGTAGTGACAGGGGGGCGAACACTGAAGCTTTCTTT.

The J gene is TRBJ2-1, the V gene TRBV10-3; TRBD1 agrees at 7 bases. This CDR3 comprises 14 residues. Germline values: CDR1 ENHRY, CDR2 SYGVKD. V dropped 3 bases and J dropped 7; count of bases not matched to a gene: 6. The CDR3 loop reads CAISDLRQGNEQFF. In DNA, the CDR3 is TGTGCCATCAGTGACCTTCGACAGGGAAATGAGCAGTTCTTC.

V gene TRBV6-5 combines with J gene TRBJ2-5; D remains unclear. The V end was cut by 0 bases, the J end by 3 bases, with 8 bases between. CDR3 length: 14 amino acids. Germline CDR1 and CDR2: MNHEY and SVGAGI. The CDR3 spells CASSYSAHKETQYF. CDR3 DNA: TGTGCCAGCAGTTACTCGGCACACAAAGAGACCCAGTACTTC.